This record concerns one T cell receptor (beta chain) sequence. Its antigen remains unidentified. The sample belongs to a study of graft-versus-host responses after intestinal transplantation. At the level of the study: Grafts that recipients had were multivisceral, liver-intestinal, or isolated intestinal transplants. Induction using anti-thymocyte globulin, followed by tacrolimus and steroids for two to four years, was given to all recipients. Whole-study findings and limits: Early declines in HvG clones that occurred post-transplant were associated with peak circulating GvH clone levels.

Method: immunoSEQ multiplex PCR; TCRdb's copy keeps in-frame clones and lacks some. Of over 120,000 clones listed, over 90% were seen once; the top ten hold around 0.2%. Trimming took off 5 bases at V and 0 bases at J, with 8 bases between the two ends. Germline lookup yields CDR1 SGHNT and CDR2 YYREEE (reference sequence). This CDR3 has 13 residues. This sequence joins TRBV5-4 and TRBJ2-5; unclear D gene. Source: unstimulated CD4+ T cells sorted from spleen or lymph node cells, taken before intestinal transplant. The receptor's source is a human donor who received an intestinal transplant. CDR3 loop: CASRATDQETQYF. The DNA for the CDR3 is TGTGCCAGCAGGGCCACGGACCAAGAGACCCAGTACTTC.